The 7 T cell receptor beta chains below were found in one sample sequenced in a study of T cell changes during pregnancy in multiple sclerosis. Sequencing was performed with immunoSEQ multiplex PCR; in TCRdb, only in-frame clones are kept and a portion is missing. The data show 15,000 to 20,000 clones, 88% seen once. The input for sequencing was CD8+ T cells from peripheral blood mononuclear cells, taken after pregnancy. The source of these receptors is a female donor in good health, enrolled as a control in a pregnancy study.

The chain carries TRBV11-2 and TRBJ1-3; D is perhaps TRBD1 (5 bases). From germline, CDR1 is SGHAT and CDR2 FQNNGV. Trimming took off 6 bases at V and 2 bases at J, with 11 bases between the two ends. The CDR3 contains 14 residues. Here the CDR3 DNA reads TGTGCCAGCAGGATGACAGACCCTGGAAACACCATATATTTT. Its translation: CASRMTDPGNTIYF.

CDR3 region: CASSFRGYSYNEQFF. The CDR3 DNA is TGTGCCAGCAGTTTTCGGGGATATAGCTACAATGAGCAGTTCTTC. The chain combines TRBV28 with TRBJ2-1, with D possibly being TRBD2 (5 bases). Trimming took 3 bases from V and 3 from J, leaving 12 bases between them. The CDR3 spans 15 residues. Germline CDR1 reads MDHEN; CDR2 reads SYDVKM.

This sequence joins TRBV5-1 and TRBJ2-1; TRBD2 might be the D (5 bases). Trimming took 4 bases from V and 0 from J, leaving 11 bases between them. The germline V gene has CDR1 SGHRS and CDR2 YFSETQ. The CDR3 has 15 residues. This CDR3 reads CASSPQLGSYNEQFF. DNA for the CDR3: TGCGCCAGCAGCCCCCAACTAGGCTCCTACAATGAGCAGTTCTTC. Complete variable domain (other parts from reference TRBV5-1 and TRBJ2-1): KAGVTQTPRYLIKTRGQQVTLSCSPISGHRSVSWYQQTPGQGLQFLFEYFSETQRNKGNFPGRFSGRQFSNSRSEMNVSTLELGDSALYLCASSPQLGSYNEQFFGPGTRLTVL.

The chain combines TRBV7-9 with TRBJ1-4; 7 bases map to TRBD1. Germline V gene lookup returns CDR1 SEHNR and CDR2 FQNEAQ (reference sequence). The CDR3 runs to 12 residues. V shed 5 bases and J 7 bases; nucleotides not matched to a gene: 1. The CDR3 reads CASSRDSEKLFF. The CDR3 nucleotides are TGTGCCAGCAGCCGGGACAGTGAAAAACTGTTTTTT.

The V and J genes are TRBV5-4 and TRBJ1-2, with D unclear. Trimming shortened V by 5 bases and J by 4 bases, and 18 bases separated the two germline ends. Germline V gene data show CDR1 as SGHNT and CDR2 as YYREEE (reference sequence). This CDR3 has 15 amino acids. The CDR3 loop reads CASRDSGLEGYGYTF. CDR3 DNA: TGTGCCAGCAGGGACTCGGGCTTGGAGGGCTATGGCTACACCTTC.

The J gene is TRBJ1-2, the V gene TRBV2, with TRBD1 matching 8 bases. The J segment lost 8 bases and the V segment lost 7 bases, leaving 6 bases of the junction unmatched. Germline CDR1 is SNHLY and CDR2 is FYNNEI. This CDR3 region has 12 residues. In DNA, the CDR3 is TGTGCCAGCATTCAGGGGGCGAAAGGCTACACCTTC. Its protein product is CASIQGAKGYTF.

This clone was detected only a few times. The chain couples TRBV30 to TRBJ2-5; no firm D call. This CDR3 contains 14 residues. V was shortened by 4 bases and J by 1 base, with 13 bases between the two germline ends. Germline CDR1 GTSNPN, CDR2 SVGIG (reference sequence). For the CDR3, the DNA is TGTGCCTGGACCCCTCAAGAGATCCAAGAGACCCAGTACTTC. Its protein is CAWTPQEIQETQYF.